This T cell receptor beta chain emerged from a study of low-dose radiotherapy and immunotherapy resistance in tumors. At the level of the study: Each fraction given to Cohort 2 every two weeks delivered 1 Gy, and the total reached 13 Gy over 26 weeks. Intravenous ipilimumab 1 mg/kg every six weeks was given with nivolumab 240 mg every two weeks. Aspirin 300 mg, taken orally and daily, was given to patients for four cycles from cycle 1 day 1.

With TRAV- and TRBV-specific primers, first-strand cDNA was made, covering the alpha and beta chains. It was with a constant-region primer and a V-primer adapter that TCRs were amplified over roughly 19 PCR cycles. Isolated mRNA underwent amplification via in vitro transcription. Each CDR3 protein is one row after TCRdb ran MiXCR on the reads. The sample includes some 94,000 distinct CDR3 sequences, about 20% seen only once; the top ten take roughly 12%. This clonotype was recorded many times. Losses at the gene ends were 7 bases for V and 1 base for J; bases not matched to a gene: 8. The germline CDR1 and CDR2 sequences are SGHDT and YYEEEE. This CDR3 contains 15 residues. Time point specified: after trial treatment. This sample's treatment: LDRT plus nivolumab, ipilimumab, low-dose cyclophosphamide and aspirin (RACIN trial).

The chain carries TRBV5-6 and TRBJ2-3; 8 bases are shared with TRBD2. The sequences come from PBMCs, collected after low-dose radiotherapy plus immunotherapy. The sequence was collected from a female donor with ovarian cancer. The CDR3 loop reads CASRRLARRTDTQYF. In DNA, the CDR3 is TGTGCCAGCCGCAGACTAGCGCGACGCACAGATACGCAGTATTTT. Looking up the rest from reference TRBV5-6 and TRBJ2-3 gives the full variable domain: DAGVTQSPTHLIKTRGQQVTLRCSPKSGHDTVSWYQQALGQGPQFIFQYYEEEERQRGNFPDRFSGHQFPNYSSELNVNALLLGDSALYLCASRRLARRTDTQYFGPGTRLTVL.